The T cell receptor (beta chain) described here comes from a study of liver allograft versus peripheral blood T cells. Turning to the study itself: Recipients' peripheral blood supplied the T cell receptor repertoires against which those in transplanted livers were compared. Study-level findings and limits: Intra-allograft T cell receptor repertoires in the liver reportedly differed from peripheral blood repertoires.

TCRdb analysed the reads with MiXCR anew, one entry per CDR3 protein. The sample yields about 13,000 distinct CDR3 sequences, approximately 18% seen once. About this clonotype: The antigen remains undetermined. This may stem from a read error, because a much larger clone lies one nucleotide away.

Per the germline V gene, CDR1 is SGHTA and CDR2 is FQGNSA. V was clipped by 7 bases and J by 4 bases, with 14 bases between them. This CDR3 has 14 amino acids. The clonotype originates from a human patient who had a liver transplant. The graft donor may have contributed some T cells. J is TRBJ2-1 and V is TRBV7-2, with TRBD2 as a possible D gene (6 bases). The CDR3 here is CASIPPGAYNEQFF. The DNA for the CDR3 is TGTGCCAGCATCCCCCCGGGAGCGTACAATGAGCAGTTCTTC.